This T cell receptor beta chain was sequenced in a study of T cells in Graves' hyperthyroidism and ophthalmopathy. Study details: The blood sample was taken at first diagnosis, before treatment began.

Regions amplified from RNA transcripts were the TCR beta CDR3 regions. Initially, a first-round RT-PCR of the TCR CDR3 employed the HTBI primer set. MiXCR, applied by TCRdb to the multiplex PCR reads, yields one record per CDR3 protein. The sample includes over 250,000 distinct CDR3 sequences, approximately 26% seen only once; the top ten take about 30%. Findings and limits, study-wide: It was a median roughly six months before onset that the model predicted ophthalmopathy. A 13 V-J model separated ophthalmopathy from stable hyperthyroidism.

Hyperthyroidism had been newly diagnosed in patients aged 18 to 65, and its duration was under 2 months. This clonotype has more than one count but fewer than ten. Its specificity is unknown. This clonotype was obtained from a man aged 35-49 years with Graves' hyperthyroidism that later progressed to Graves' ophthalmopathy. What was sequenced was blood.

As DNA, the CDR3 is TGTGCCAGCAGCCAAGAATGGCGTATTGGCTACACCTTC. Translated, it gives CASSQEWRIGYTF. V is TRBV3-1 and J is TRBJ1-2; unclear D gene. Per the germline V gene, CDR1 is LGHDT and CDR2 is YNNKEL (reference sequence). This CDR3 region has 13 residues. Trimming stripped 0 bases from V and 7 bases from J, with 9 bases between.